These 3 T cell receptor beta chains were all obtained from the same sample, sequenced in a study of human T cells and chemical hapten exposure. Before extraction, the whole blood was not fractionated, and total RNA was taken from it. Individual cDNA molecules (in the library) carried attached unique molecular identifiers. MiXCR was run by TCRdb on the reads, yielding one entry per CDR3 protein. The data contain 100,000 to 150,000 distinct CDR3 sequences, 6.5% to 10% of them singletons. Input material: whole blood. Every receptor here comes from a human donor in good health. Some clones in this sample may be carry-over from other donors' samples.

This clonotype was recorded at least ten times. The chain recombines TRBV7-6 with TRBJ2-1; 12 bases fit TRBD2. Trimming at V came to 2 bases and at J to 8 bases, leaving 10 bases not matched to a gene. The CDR3 totals 17 residues. The germline V gene has CDR1 SGHVS and CDR2 FNYEAQ. This CDR3 is CASSLPRLAGGLDEQFF. In DNA, the CDR3 is TGTGCCAGCAGCTTACCTCGGCTAGCGGGGGGGCTGGATGAGCAGTTCTTC. The entire variable domain, with the rest obtained from reference TRBV7-6 and TRBJ2-1, is as follows: GAGVSQSPRYKVTKRGQDVALRCDPISGHVSLYWYRQALGQGPEFLTYFNYEAQQDKSGLPNDRFSAERPEGSISTLTIQRTEQRDSAMYRCASSLPRLAGGLDEQFFGPGTRLTVL.

In this sample, this clonotype turned up many times. The V gene is TRBV4-3, the J gene TRBJ2-3, with 13 bases matching TRBD2. There are 17 residues in the CDR3. Germline CDR1 and CDR2: LGHNA and YSLEER. V lost 0 bases and J lost 4; bases outside the gene matches: 4. DNA for the CDR3: TGCGCCAGCAGCCAAGATTTGGGGACTAGCGGGGCAGATACGCAGTATTTT. Protein: CASSQDLGTSGADTQYF.

This clonotype was seen many times. The CDR3 region has the DNA TGTGCCAGCAGCCAAGACGCGTCAACAGGTTATGGCTACACCTTC. Its protein is CASSQDASTGYGYTF. The chain joins TRBV4-2 to TRBJ1-2; D perhaps matches TRBD1 (5 bases). With 0 bases removed from V and 5 bases from J, the gap between germline ends came to 13 bases. The CDR3 is 15 amino acids. The germline CDR1 and CDR2 sequences are LGHNA and YNFKEQ.